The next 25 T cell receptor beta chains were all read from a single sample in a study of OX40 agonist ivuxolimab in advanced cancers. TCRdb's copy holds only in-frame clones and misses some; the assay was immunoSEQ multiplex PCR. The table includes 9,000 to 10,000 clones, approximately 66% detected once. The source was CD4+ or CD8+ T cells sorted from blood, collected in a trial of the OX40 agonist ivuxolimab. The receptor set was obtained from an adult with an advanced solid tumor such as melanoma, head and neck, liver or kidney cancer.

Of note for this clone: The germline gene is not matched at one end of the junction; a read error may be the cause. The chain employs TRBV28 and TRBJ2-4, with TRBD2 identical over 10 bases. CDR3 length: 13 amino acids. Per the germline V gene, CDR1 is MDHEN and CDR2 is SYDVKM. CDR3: CASSLKDYSGGIF. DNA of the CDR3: TGTGCCAGCAGTTTAAAGGATTATAGCGGGGGGATCTTC. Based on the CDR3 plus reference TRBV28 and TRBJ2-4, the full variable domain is DVKVTQSSRYLVKRTGEKVFLECVQDMDHENMFWYRQDPGLGLRLIYFSYDVKMKEKGDIPEGYSVSREKKERFSLILESASTNQTSMYLCASSLKDYSGGIFGAGTRLSVL.

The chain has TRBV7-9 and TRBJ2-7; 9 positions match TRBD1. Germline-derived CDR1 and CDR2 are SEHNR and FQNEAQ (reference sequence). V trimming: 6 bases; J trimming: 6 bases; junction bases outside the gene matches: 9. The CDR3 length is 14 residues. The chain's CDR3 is CASRAGTGLPEQYF. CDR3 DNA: TGTGCCAGCAGGGCCGGGACAGGGTTACCCGAGCAGTACTTC. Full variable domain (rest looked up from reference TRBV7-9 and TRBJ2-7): DTGVSQNPRHKITKRGQNVTFRCDPISEHNRLYWYRQTLGQGPEFLTYFQNEAQLEKSRLLSDRFSAERPKGSFSTLEIQRTEQGDSAMYLCASRAGTGLPEQYFGPGTRLTVT.

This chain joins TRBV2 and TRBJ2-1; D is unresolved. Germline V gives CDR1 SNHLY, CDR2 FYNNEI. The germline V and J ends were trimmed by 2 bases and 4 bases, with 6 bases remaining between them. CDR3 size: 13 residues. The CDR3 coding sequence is TGTGCCAGCAGTGAACAATTATACAATGAGCAGTTCTTC. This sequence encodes CASSEQLYNEQFF.

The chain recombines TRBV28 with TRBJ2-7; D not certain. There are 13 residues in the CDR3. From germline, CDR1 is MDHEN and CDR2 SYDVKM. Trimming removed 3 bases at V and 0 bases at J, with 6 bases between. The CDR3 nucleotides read TGTGCCAGCAGTTTGGCAACCTCCTACGAGCAGTACTTC. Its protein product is CASSLATSYEQYF. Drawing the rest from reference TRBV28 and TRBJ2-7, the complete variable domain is DVKVTQSSRYLVKRTGEKVFLECVQDMDHENMFWYRQDPGLGLRLIYFSYDVKMKEKGDIPEGYSVSREKKERFSLILESASTNQTSMYLCASSLATSYEQYFGPGTRLTVT.

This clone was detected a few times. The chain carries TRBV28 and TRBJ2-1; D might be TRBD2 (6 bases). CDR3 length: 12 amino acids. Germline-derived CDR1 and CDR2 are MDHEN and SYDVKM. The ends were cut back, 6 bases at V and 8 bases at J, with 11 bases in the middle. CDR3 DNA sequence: TGTGCCAGCAGCCAGGGACTCCATGAGCAGTTCTTC. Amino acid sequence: CASSQGLHEQFF.

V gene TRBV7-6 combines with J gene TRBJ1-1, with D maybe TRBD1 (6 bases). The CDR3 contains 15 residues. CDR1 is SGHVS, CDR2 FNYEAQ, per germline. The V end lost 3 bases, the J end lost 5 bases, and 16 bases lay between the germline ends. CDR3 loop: CASSFDAGGGTEAFF. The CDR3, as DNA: TGTGCCAGCAGCTTTGATGCGGGGGGCGGAACTGAAGCTTTCTTT.

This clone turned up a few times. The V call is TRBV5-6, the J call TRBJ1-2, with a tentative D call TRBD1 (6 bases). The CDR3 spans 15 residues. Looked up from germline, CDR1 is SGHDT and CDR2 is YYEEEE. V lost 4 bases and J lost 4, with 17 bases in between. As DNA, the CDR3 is TGTGCCAGCAGCATTGGAGGTCGGGACACCTATGGCTACACCTTC. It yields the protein CASSIGGRDTYGYTF.

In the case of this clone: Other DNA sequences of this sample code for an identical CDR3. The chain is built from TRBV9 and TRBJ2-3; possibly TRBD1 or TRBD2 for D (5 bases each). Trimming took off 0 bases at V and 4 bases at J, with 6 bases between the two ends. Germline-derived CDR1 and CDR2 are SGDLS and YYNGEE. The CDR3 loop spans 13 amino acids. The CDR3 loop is CASSVGGPDTQYF. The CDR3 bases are TGTGCCAGCAGCGTAGGGGGACCAGATACGCAGTATTTT.

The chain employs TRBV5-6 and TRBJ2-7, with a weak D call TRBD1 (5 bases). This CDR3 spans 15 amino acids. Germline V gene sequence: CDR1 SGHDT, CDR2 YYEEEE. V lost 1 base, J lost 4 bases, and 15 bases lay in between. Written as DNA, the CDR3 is TGTGCCAGCAGCTTGTCGACAAGGGGCCCATACGAGCAGTACTTC. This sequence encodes CASSLSTRGPYEQYF.

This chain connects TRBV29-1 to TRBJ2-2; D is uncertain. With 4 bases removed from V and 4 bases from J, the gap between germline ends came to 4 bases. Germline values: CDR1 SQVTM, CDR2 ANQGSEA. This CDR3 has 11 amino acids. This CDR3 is CSVVSTGELFF. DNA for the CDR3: TGCAGCGTTGTATCCACCGGGGAGCTGTTTTTT.

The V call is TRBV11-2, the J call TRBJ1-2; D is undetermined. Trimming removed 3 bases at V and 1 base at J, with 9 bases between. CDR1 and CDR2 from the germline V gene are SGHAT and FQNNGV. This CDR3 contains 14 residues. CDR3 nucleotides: TGTGCCAGCAGCTTCGACGGATTTAACTATGGCTACACCTTC. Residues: CASSFDGFNYGYTF.

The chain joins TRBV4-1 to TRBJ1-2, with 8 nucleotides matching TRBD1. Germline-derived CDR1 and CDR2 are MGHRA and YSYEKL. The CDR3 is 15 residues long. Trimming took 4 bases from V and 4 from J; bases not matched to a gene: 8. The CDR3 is CASSLPGGSGYGYTF. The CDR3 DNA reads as TGCGCCAGCAGCCTCCCAGGGGGCTCAGGCTATGGCTACACCTTC.

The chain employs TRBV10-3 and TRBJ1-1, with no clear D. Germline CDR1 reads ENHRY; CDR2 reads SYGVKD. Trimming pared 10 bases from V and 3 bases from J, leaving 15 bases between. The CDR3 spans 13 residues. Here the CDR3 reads CATQTGVYTEAFF. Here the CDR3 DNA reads TGTGCCACCCAGACCGGCGTTTACACTGAAGCTTTCTTT.

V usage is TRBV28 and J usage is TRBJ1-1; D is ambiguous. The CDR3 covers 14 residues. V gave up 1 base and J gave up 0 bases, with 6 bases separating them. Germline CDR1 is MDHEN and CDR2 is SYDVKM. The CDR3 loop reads CASSLFLMNTEAFF. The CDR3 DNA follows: TGTGCCAGCAGTTTATTCCTTATGAACACTGAAGCTTTCTTT.

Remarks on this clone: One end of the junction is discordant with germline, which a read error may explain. CDR3 sequence (DNA): TGTGCCAGCGGTCTGGGGACCCAAGCACCCCCCCACTTT. Its protein product is CASGLGTQAPPHF. V usage is TRBV6-6 and J usage is TRBJ1-6; tentatively, D is TRBD1 (5 bases). CDR3 length equals 13 residues. Germline V CDR1 and CDR2: MNHNY, SVGAGI (reference sequence).

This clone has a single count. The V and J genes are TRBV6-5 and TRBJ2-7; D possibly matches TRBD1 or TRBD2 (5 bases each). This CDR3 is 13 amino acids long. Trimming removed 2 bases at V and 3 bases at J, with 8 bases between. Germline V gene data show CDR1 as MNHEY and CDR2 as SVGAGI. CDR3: CASSYGTIYEQYF. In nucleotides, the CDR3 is TGTGCCAGCAGTTACGGGACCATCTACGAGCAGTACTTC.

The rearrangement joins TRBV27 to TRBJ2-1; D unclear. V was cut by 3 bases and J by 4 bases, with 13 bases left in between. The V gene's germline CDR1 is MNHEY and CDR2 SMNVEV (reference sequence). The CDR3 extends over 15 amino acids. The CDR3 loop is CASSLVPPLYNEQFF. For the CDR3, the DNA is TGTGCCAGCAGTTTGGTACCCCCCCTGTACAATGAGCAGTTCTTC.

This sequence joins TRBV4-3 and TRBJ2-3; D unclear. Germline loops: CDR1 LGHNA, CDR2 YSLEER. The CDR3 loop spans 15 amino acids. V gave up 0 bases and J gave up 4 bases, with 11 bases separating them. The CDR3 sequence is CASSQDPVRPDTQYF. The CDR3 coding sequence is TGCGCCAGCAGCCAAGATCCAGTGAGGCCAGATACGCAGTATTTT.

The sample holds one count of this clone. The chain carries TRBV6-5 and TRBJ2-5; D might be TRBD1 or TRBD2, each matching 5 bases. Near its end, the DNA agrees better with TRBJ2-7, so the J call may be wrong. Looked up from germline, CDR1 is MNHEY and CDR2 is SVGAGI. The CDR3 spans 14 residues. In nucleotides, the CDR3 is TGTGCCAGCAGCCCTACGGGACCCACCTACGAGCAGTACTTC. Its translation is CASSPTGPTYEQYF.

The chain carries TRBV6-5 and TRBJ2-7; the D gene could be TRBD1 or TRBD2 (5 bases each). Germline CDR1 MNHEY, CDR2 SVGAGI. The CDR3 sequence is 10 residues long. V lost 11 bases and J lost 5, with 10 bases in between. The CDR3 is CARGTHEQYF. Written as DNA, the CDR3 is TGTGCCCGTGGGACCCACGAGCAGTACTTC.

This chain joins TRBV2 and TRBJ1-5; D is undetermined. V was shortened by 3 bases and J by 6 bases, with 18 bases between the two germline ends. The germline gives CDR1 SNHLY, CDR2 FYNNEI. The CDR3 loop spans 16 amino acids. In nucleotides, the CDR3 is TGTGCCAGCAGTGAGTTTGGCACCACTGTGGGTCAGCCCCAGCATTTT. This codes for CASSEFGTTVGQPQHF.

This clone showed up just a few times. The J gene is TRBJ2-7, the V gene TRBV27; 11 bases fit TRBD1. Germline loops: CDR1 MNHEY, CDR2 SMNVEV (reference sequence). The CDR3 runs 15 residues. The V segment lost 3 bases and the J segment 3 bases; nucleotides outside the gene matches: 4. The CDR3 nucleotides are TGTGCCAGCAGTTTGGGGGGACAGGGGGGCTACGAGCAGTACTTC. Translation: CASSLGGQGGYEQYF.

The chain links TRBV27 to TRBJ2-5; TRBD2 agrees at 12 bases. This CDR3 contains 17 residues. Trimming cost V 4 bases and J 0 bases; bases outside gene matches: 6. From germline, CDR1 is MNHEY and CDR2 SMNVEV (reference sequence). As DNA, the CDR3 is TGTGCCAGCAGTTACGGACTAGCGGGGACCAACCAAGAGACCCAGTACTTC. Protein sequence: CASSYGLAGTNQETQYF.

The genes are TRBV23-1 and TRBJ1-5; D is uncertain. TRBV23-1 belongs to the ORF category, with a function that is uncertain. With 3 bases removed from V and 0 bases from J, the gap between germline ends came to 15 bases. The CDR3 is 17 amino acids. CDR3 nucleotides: TGCGCCAGCAGTCAGGTCCGGGCCATCTATAGCAATCAGCCCCAGCATTTT. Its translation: CASSQVRAIYSNQPQHF.

The CDR3 loop reads CASSFGGSEGYEQYF. The DNA of the CDR3 is TGCGCCAGCTCTTTCGGGGGGAGCGAGGGCTACGAGCAGTACTTC. The chain carries TRBV5-1 and TRBJ2-7; 7 bases agree with TRBD2. This CDR3 region has 15 residues. Germline V gene lookup returns CDR1 SGHRS and CDR2 YFSETQ. After removal of 7 bases from V and 3 bases from J, the junction contained 13 bases not matched to a gene.